This passage covers 2 T cell receptor beta chains from one sample sequenced in a study of blood T cell repertoires in COVID-19. Some clones are missing from TCRdb's copy, which holds only in-frame ones; the method was immunoSEQ multiplex PCR. In the table there are hundreds of thousands of clones, 80% to 90% of which are singletons. Sequencing used PBMCs or T cells enriched from blood (not recorded which). The receptors were sampled from a woman aged 45-65 years with acute COVID-19.

V and J are TRBV19 and TRBJ2-5, with 9 bases fitting TRBD1. In germline, CDR1 is LNHDA, CDR2 SQIVND (reference sequence). V shed 8 bases, J shed 0 bases, and the junction held 4 bases outside the gene matches. CDR3 size: 14 residues. As DNA, the CDR3 is TGTGCCAGTGGACAGGGGCCCAACCAAGAGACCCAGTACTTC. It specifies CASGQGPNQETQYF.

The chain recombines TRBV6-4 with TRBJ1-6, with 9 bases fitting TRBD1. Germline CDR1 and CDR2: MRHNA and SNTAGT. Trimming removed 2 bases from V and 6 bases from J; junction bases left unmatched: 2. The CDR3 spans 15 residues. The CDR3 reads CASSDQGQGNSPLHF. Written as DNA, the CDR3 is TGTGCCAGCAGTGACCAGGGACAGGGTAATTCACCCCTCCACTTT.